The rows below give T cell receptor beta chains drawn from one sample of a study. TCRdb called the RT-PCR reads again in MiXCR, with one record for every CDR3 protein. Of about 680,000 distinct CDR3 sequences in the sample, approximately 14% are singletons; the top ten hold just over 3.5%. The sequenced sample was memory CD4+ T cells from blood. The source of these receptors is a female donor in good health, serving as a healthy control. Both conserved end residues are trimmed from each CDR3.

v_call: TRBV4-2; cdr3_length: 12; cdr3_aa: ASGEDSNKETQY
v_call: TRBV7-2; cdr3_length: 11; cdr3_aa: ASSPIDRLEAF
v_call: TRBV12-3/TRBV12-4; cdr3_length: 12; cdr3_aa: ASSLEGLGTEAF
v_call: TRBV12-3/TRBV12-4; cdr3_length: 13; cdr3_aa: ASSLNMDPAGTQY
v_call: TRBV7-9; cdr3_length: 12; cdr3_aa: ASSLKGVDTEAF
v_call: TRBV9; cdr3_length: 11; cdr3_aa: ASSVDPFETQY
v_call: TRBV7-8; cdr3_length: 14; cdr3_aa: ASSSRTSGGTDTQY
v_call: TRBV13; cdr3_length: 13; cdr3_aa: ASSLRGVGNTEAF
v_call: TRBV20-1; cdr3_length: 12; cdr3_aa: SAGEDWGNSPLH
v_call: TRBV5-1; cdr3_length: 14; cdr3_aa: ASSSIGGLKEETQY
v_call: TRBV4-2; cdr3_length: 12; cdr3_aa: ASSQDYGRYEQY
v_call: TRBV7-2; cdr3_length: 13; cdr3_aa: ASSLVRLPGAGYT
v_call: TRBV7-8; cdr3_length: 11; cdr3_aa: ASRLDSQETQY
v_call: TRBV10-3; cdr3_length: 12; cdr3_aa: ATSGHSAENGYT
v_call: TRBV13; cdr3_length: 11; cdr3_aa: ASSFRSNTEAF
v_call: TRBV3-1; cdr3_length: 11; cdr3_aa: ASSQNRLTEAF
v_call: TRBV15; cdr3_length: 14; cdr3_aa: ATSRGTSSWGTEAF
v_call: TRBV7-8; cdr3_length: 14; cdr3_aa: ASSRLGLGAHNEQF
v_call: TRBV10-2; cdr3_length: 12; cdr3_aa: ASGTGYTNEKLF
v_call: TRBV12-3/TRBV12-4; cdr3_length: 11; cdr3_aa: ASSLWRNYEQY
v_call: TRBV20-1; cdr3_length: 11; cdr3_aa: SASLESNRGKF
v_call: TRBV12-3/TRBV12-4; cdr3_length: 12; cdr3_aa: ASSLGGGTETQY
v_call: TRBV20-1; cdr3_length: 11; cdr3_aa: SATSGGVKGYT
v_call: TRBV4-1; cdr3_length: 13; cdr3_aa: ASSQEGRSTGELF
v_call: TRBV5-1; cdr3_length: 13; cdr3_aa: ASSRQGISGNTIY
v_call: TRBV20-1; cdr3_length: 12; cdr3_aa: SAYRGGAKNIQY
v_call: TRBV11-1; cdr3_length: 12; cdr3_aa: ASSFSGVNTEAF
v_call: TRBV12-3/TRBV12-4; cdr3_length: 11; cdr3_aa: ASTTWGSGELF
v_call: TRBV7-9; cdr3_length: 12; cdr3_aa: ASSLRGEGYEQY
v_call: TRBV4-1; cdr3_length: 14; cdr3_aa: ASSQDGTAAKNIQY
v_call: TRBV12-3/TRBV12-4; cdr3_length: 12; cdr3_aa: ASSSWAANYGYT
v_call: TRBV7-2; cdr3_length: 13; cdr3_aa: ASSLDPTLTETQY
v_call: TRBV4-3; cdr3_length: 13; cdr3_aa: ASSQEDRKSSPLH
v_call: TRBV7-3; cdr3_length: 12; cdr3_aa: ASSLHTERVEAF
v_call: TRBV24-1; cdr3_length: 14; cdr3_aa: ATSDSKLEGGNIQY
v_call: TRBV20-1; cdr3_length: 13; cdr3_aa: SASAGTTSTDTQY
v_call: TRBV7-2; cdr3_length: 13; cdr3_aa: ASSLDFGRYTEAF
v_call: TRBV27; cdr3_length: 14; cdr3_aa: ASSLKLAGLYNEQF
v_call: TRBV7-8; cdr3_length: 14; cdr3_aa: ASSPRAGAPVNEQY
v_call: TRBV9; cdr3_length: 12; cdr3_aa: ASSVRTGTGEQF
v_call: TRBV7-8; cdr3_length: 13; cdr3_aa: ASSLGGISGNTIY
v_call: TRBV27; cdr3_length: 13; cdr3_aa: ASSFIYGTHYEQY
v_call: TRBV20-1; cdr3_length: 14; cdr3_aa: SARVQGGGGNQPQH
v_call: TRBV9; cdr3_length: 11; cdr3_aa: ASSVGVGEKLF